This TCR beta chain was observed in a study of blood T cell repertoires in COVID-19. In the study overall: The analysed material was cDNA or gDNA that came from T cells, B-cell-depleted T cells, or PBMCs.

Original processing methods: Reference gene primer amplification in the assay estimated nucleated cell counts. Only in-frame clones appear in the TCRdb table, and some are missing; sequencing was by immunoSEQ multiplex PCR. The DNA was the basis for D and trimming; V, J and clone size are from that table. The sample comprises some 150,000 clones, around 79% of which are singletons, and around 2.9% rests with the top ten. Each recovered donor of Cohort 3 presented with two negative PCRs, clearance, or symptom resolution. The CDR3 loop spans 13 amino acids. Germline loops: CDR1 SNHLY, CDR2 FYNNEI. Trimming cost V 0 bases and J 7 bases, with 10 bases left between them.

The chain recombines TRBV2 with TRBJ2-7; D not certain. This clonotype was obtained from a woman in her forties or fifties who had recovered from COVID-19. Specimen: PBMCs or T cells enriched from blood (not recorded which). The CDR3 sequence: CASSEALLGEQYF. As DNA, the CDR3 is TGTGCCAGCAGTGAAGCGCTTCTAGGTGAGCAGTACTTC. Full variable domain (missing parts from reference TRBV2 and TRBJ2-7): EPEVTQTPSHQVTQMGQEVILRCVPISNHLYFYWYRQILGQKVEFLVSFYNNEISEKSEIFDDQFSVERPDGSNFTLKIRSTKLEDSAMYFCASSEALLGEQYFGPGTRLTVT.